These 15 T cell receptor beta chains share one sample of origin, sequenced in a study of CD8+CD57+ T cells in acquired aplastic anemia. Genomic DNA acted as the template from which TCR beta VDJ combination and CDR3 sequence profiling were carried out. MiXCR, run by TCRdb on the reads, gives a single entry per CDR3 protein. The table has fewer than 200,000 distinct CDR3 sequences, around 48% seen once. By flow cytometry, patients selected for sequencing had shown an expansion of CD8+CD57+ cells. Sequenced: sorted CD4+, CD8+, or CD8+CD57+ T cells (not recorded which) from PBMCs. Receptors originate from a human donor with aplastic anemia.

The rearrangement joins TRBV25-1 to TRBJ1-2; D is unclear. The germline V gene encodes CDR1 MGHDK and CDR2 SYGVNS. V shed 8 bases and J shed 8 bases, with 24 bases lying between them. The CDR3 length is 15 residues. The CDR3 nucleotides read TGTGCCAGCGGCCCAAGTCTAGGCCACCCAGGAGGCTACACCTTC. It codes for CASGPSLGHPGGYTF.

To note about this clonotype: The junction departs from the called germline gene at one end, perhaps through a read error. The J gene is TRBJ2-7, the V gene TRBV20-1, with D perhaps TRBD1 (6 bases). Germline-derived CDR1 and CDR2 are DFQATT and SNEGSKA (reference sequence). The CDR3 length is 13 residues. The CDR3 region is CSARASGAYGQYF. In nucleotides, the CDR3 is TGCAGTGCTAGAGCCTCAGGGGCCTACGGGCAGTACTTC.

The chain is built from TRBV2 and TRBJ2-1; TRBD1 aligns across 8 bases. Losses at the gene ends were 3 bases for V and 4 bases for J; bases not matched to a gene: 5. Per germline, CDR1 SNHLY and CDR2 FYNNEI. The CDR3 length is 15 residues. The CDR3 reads CASSDRGLWYNEQFF. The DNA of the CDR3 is TGTGCCAGCAGTGACAGGGGGCTATGGTACAATGAGCAGTTCTTC.

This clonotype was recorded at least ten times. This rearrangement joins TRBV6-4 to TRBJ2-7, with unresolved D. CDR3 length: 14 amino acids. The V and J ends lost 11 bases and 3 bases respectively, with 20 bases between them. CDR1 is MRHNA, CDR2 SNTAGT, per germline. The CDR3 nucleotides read TGTGCCTCCCCCTCGGAGCCCCCTAACTACGAGCAGTACTTC. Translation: CASPSEPPNYEQYF.

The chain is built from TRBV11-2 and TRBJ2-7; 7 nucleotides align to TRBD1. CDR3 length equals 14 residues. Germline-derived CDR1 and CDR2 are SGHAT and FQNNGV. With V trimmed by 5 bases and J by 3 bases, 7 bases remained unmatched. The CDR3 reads CASSPLTGHYEQYF. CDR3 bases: TGTGCCAGCAGCCCGTTGACAGGGCACTACGAGCAGTACTTC.

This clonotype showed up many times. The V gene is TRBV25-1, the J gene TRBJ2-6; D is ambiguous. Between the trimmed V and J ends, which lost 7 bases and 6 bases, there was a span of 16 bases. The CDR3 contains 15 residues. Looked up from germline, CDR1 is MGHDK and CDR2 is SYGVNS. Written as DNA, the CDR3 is TGTGCCAGCACTCACTCCCGGCTGGCGGCCAACGTCCTGACTTTC. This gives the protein CASTHSRLAANVLTF. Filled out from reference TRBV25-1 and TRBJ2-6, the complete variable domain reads EADIYQTPRYLVIGTGKKITLECSQTMGHDKMYWYQQDPGMELHLIHYSYGVNSTEKGDLSSESTVSRIRTEHFPLTLESARPSHTSQYLCASTHSRLAANVLTFGAGSRLTVL.

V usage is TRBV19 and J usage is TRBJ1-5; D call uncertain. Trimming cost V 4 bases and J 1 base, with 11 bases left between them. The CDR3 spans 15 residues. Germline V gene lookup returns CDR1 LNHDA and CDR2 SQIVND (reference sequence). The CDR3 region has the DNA TGTGCCAGTAGTACGACGTATGACAGCAATCAGCCCCAGCATTTT. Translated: CASSTTYDSNQPQHF.

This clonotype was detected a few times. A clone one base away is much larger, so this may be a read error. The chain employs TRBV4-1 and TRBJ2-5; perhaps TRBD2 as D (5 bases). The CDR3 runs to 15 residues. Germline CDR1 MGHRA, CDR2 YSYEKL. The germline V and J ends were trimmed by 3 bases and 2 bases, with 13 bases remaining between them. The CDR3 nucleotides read TGCGCCAGCAGCCATGATGGAGGAAGGCAAGAGACCCAGTACTTC. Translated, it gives CASSHDGGRQETQYF.

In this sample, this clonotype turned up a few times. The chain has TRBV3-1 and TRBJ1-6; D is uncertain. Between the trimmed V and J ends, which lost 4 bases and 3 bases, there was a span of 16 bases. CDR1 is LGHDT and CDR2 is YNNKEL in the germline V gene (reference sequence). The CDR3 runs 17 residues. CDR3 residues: CASSPSPVGFYNSPLHF. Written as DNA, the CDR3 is TGTGCCAGCAGCCCCAGCCCGGTAGGATTCTATAATTCACCCCTCCACTTT.

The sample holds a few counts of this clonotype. CDR3 coding DNA: TGTGCCAGCAGTTTATATTTTCTCACAGATACGCAGTATTTT. Protein product: CASSLYFLTDTQYF. The chain has TRBV27 and TRBJ2-3; the D is unclear. This CDR3 has 14 residues. CDR1 and CDR2 from the germline V gene are MNHEY and SMNVEV (reference sequence). V shed 1 base and J shed 2 bases, with 7 bases lying between them.

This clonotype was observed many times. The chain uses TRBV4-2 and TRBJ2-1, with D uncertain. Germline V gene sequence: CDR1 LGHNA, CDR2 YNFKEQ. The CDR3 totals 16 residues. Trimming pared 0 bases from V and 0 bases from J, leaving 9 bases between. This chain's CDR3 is CASSQDRAHSYNEQFF. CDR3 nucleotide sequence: TGTGCCAGCAGCCAAGATCGTGCTCACTCCTACAATGAGCAGTTCTTC.

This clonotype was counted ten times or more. The CDR3 DNA reads TGTGCCAGCAGCACTCACGGCTGGGGCAGGACTGAAGCTTTCTTT. Protein sequence: CASSTHGWGRTEAFF. The chain uses TRBV7-8 and TRBJ1-1; perhaps TRBD1 as D (5 bases). The V gene's germline CDR1 is SGHVS and CDR2 FQNEAQ. This CDR3 region has 15 residues. Trimming removed 5 bases from V and 5 bases from J, with 18 bases in between.

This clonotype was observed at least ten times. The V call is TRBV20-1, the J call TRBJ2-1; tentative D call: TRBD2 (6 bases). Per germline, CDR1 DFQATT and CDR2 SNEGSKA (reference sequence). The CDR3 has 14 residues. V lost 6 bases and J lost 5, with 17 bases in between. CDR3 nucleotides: TGCAGTGCCCTGAGTGGGGGGTCTAACAATGAGCAGTTCTTC. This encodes CSALSGGSNNEQFF.

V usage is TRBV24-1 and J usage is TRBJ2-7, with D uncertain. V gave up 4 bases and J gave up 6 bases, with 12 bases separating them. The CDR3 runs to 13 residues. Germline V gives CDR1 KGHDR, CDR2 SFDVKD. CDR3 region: CATSDHAWGEQYF. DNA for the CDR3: TGTGCCACCAGTGACCACGCTTGGGGCGAGCAGTACTTC.

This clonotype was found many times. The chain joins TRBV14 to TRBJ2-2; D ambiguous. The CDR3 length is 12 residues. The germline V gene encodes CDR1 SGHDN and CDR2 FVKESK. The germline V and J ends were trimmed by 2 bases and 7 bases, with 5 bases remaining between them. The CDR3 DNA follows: TGTGCCAGCAGCCAATTCCACGGGGAGCTGTTTTTT. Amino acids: CASSQFHGELFF.